The clone carrying this T cell receptor (beta chain) is a singleton in its sample. These data come from a study of blood T cell repertoires in COVID-19. Background on the study: Material from acute and convalescent COVID-19 was sourced from the United States, Italy and Spain. The analysed material was cDNA or gDNA that came from T cells, B-cell-depleted T cells, or PBMCs.

The authors' processing: Amplifying reference gene primers gave estimates of nucleated cell counts. Produced via immunoSEQ multiplex PCR; TCRdb's table is partial and in-frame only. V, J and clone size derive from that table, while D and trimming were established from the DNA sequence. The sample holds about 160,000 clones, 80% to 90% seen once. The length of the CDR3 is 16 residues. Per germline, CDR1 SGHAT and CDR2 FQDESV (reference sequence). The V gene lost 5 bases and the J gene lost 0 bases, with 16 bases spanning the gap. The sample comprised peripheral blood. The chain uses TRBV11-1 and TRBJ1-1, with D unresolved. This clonotype was sampled from a woman in her sixties who had recovered from COVID-19. This chain's CDR3 is CASSPRLGRLNTEAFF. DNA for the CDR3: TGTGCCAGCAGCCCGCGGCTTGGCAGACTGAACACTGAAGCTTTCTTT.